The TCR beta chain described here comes from a study of tumor-infiltrating lymphocytes in oesophageal squamous cell carcinoma. Germline V gene lookup returns CDR1 SGHTA and CDR2 FQGNSA. CDR3 length: 14 residues. V lost 6 bases, J lost 4 bases, and 15 bases lay in between. MiXCR, run by TCRdb on the PCR reads, gives a single entry per CDR3 protein. The sample carries 12,000 or so distinct CDR3 sequences, roughly 50% recorded once. The sample holds one count of this clonotype. Sequencing used esophageal tumor tissue. The TCR was taken from a female donor with esophageal squamous cell carcinoma. The chain links TRBV7-2 to TRBJ2-5, with no clear D. CDR3 residues: CASRHRDWGETQYF. CDR3 in DNA: TGTGCCAGCAGACACCGAGATTGGGGAGAGACCCAGTACTTC.